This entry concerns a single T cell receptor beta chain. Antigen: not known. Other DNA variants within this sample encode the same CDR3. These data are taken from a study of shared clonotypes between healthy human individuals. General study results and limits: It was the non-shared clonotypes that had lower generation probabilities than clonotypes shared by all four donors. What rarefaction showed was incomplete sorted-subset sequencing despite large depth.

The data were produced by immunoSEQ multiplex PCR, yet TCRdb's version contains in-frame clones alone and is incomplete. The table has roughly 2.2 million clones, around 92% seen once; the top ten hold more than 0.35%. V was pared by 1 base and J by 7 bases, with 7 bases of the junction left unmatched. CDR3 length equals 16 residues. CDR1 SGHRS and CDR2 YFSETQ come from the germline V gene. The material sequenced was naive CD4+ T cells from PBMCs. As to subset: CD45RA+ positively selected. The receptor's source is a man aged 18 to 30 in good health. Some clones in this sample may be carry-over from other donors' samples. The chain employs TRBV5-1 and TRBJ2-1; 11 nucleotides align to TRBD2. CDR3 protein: CASSLLAGGPRNEQFF. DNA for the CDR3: TGCGCCAGCAGCTTGTTAGCGGGAGGGCCAAGGAATGAGCAGTTCTTC.